These T cell receptor beta chains were read from a single sample in a study of early T cells in non-severe SARS-CoV-2 infection. TCRdb itself ran the 5' RACE reads through MiXCR, one entry per CDR3 protein. The sample lists about 77,000 distinct CDR3 sequences; around 12% were seen once. The sample here was whole blood, taken at baseline. These TCRs come from an adult who was a healthcare worker with PCR-confirmed SARS-CoV-2 infection or an uninfected control (not recorded which). The donor label of this sample is uncertain. CDR3s include the opening cysteine and the closing phenylalanine or tryptophan. A D gene is named only where the DNA matches it firmly. The size of a clone is reported for some rows only, either as once, few or many, or as a class for expanded clones.

J,V,size,D,DNA,CDR3
TRBJ2-5,TRBV2,many,TRBD2,TGTGCCAGCATTTCGAGCGGGGGGGGAGAGACCCAGTACTTC,CASISSGGGETQYF
TRBJ1-2,TRBV9,NA,NA,TGTGCCAGCAGCCCAGCGGTGACGGACTATGGCTACACCTTC,CASSPAVTDYGYTF
TRBJ2-2,TRBV3-1,few,TRBD1,TGTGCCAGCAGCCAAGTGACTCGGACAGGGATAACCGGGGAGCTGTTTTTT,CASSQVTRTGITGELFF
TRBJ2-7,TRBV10-1,many,TRBD2,TGCGCCAGCAGAAAACGCCGAATAGCGGGAGGGCCGAGCTACGAGCAGTACTTC,CASRKRRIAGGPSYEQYF
TRBJ2-1,TRBV4-2,NA,NA,TGTGCCAGCAGCCAAGATCCGCAGGGCTCCTACAATGAGCAGTTCTTC,CASSQDPQGSYNEQFF
TRBJ2-5,TRBV20-1,NA,NA,TGCAGTGTTTCCAAGCCAGAGACCCAGTACTTC,CSVSKPETQYF
TRBJ2-1,TRBV25-1,few,NA,TGTGCCAGCAGTGAATGGGGCTACAATGAGCAGTTCTTC,CASSEWGYNEQFF
TRBJ2-4,TRBV5-3,NA,TRBD2,TGTGCCAGAAGCTCCAGACTAGCGGGAAAAAACATTCAGTACTTC,CARSSRLAGKNIQYF
TRBJ1-1,TRBV6-6,many,NA,TGTGCCAGCAGTTACACATCCGGGACCCAGGAAGCTTTCTTT,CASSYTSGTQEAFF
TRBJ2-7,TRBV2,NA,NA,TGTGCCAGCAGTCCCGTCTACGAGCAGTACTTC,CASSPVYEQYF
TRBJ2-5,TRBV20-1,NA,NA,TGCAGTGCTAGTGGGGCAAAAGAGACCCAGTACTTC,CSASGAKETQYF
TRBJ2-1,TRBV7-8,few,TRBD2,TGTGCCAGCAGCGAAACTCTAGCGGTACAAAGCAATGAGCAGTTCTTC,CASSETLAVQSNEQFF
TRBJ1-6,TRBV30,NA,NA,TGTGCCTGGACTCTAGGAGTAGGGAACTCACCCCTCCACTTT,CAWTLGVGNSPLHF
TRBJ1-1,TRBV20-1,few,TRBD1,TGCAGTGTAAAGGACAGGGTGAGATTTAGGAACACTGAAGCTTTCTTT,CSVKDRVRFRNTEAFF
TRBJ2-3,TRBV20-1,NA,TRBD2,TGCAGTGCTAGGATTTTAGCGGGAGGTACAGATACGCAGTATTTT,CSARILAGGTDTQYF
TRBJ2-3,TRBV19,many,TRBD2,TGTGCCAGTAGGACTAGCGGGAGGACCGATACGCAGTATTTT,CASRTSGRTDTQYF
TRBJ2-2,TRBV7-6,few,TRBD2,TGTGCCAGCAGCCCTCGCCCCTCCGGGGCCGCGGGGGCCGGGGAGCTGTTTTTT,CASSPRPSGAAGAGELFF
TRBJ2-3,TRBV7-2,many,NA,TGTGCCAGCACCAGCCTCACAGATACGCAGTATTTT,CASTSLTDTQYF
TRBJ2-2,TRBV14,many,NA,TGTGCCAGCAGCCAAGTCGGGGCGTCCAACACCGGGGAGCTGTTTTTT,CASSQVGASNTGELFF
TRBJ2-7,TRBV5-5,NA,TRBD1,TGTGCCAGCAGATTTCCGGGACAGAACTACGAGCAGTACTTC,CASRFPGQNYEQYF
TRBJ1-3,TRBV29-1,NA,NA,TGCAGCGTTGTTACCGGGGACACTGGAAACACCATATATTTT,CSVVTGDTGNTIYF
TRBJ1-1,TRBV29-1,NA,NA,TGCAGCGTACTGACAGAACCCATGAACACTGAAGCTTTCTTT,CSVLTEPMNTEAFF